The 11 T cell receptor beta chains below were found in one sample sequenced in a study of T-cell reconstitution after alpha-beta-depleted transplantation in children. The authors prepared the TCRbeta library with unique molecular identifiers. TCRdb re-called the PCR reads through MiXCR, storing one row per CDR3 protein. The table includes approximately 430,000 distinct CDR3 sequences, 15% to 20% detected once. The source was PBMCs, mostly from graft donor cells, collected 360 days after TCRalphabeta/CD19-depleted stem cell transplant. These receptors all stem from a boy under two years old who had a stem cell transplant for Wiskott-Aldrich syndrome, so the T cells may come from the graft donor.

In its sample, this clonotype was seen many times. This sequence joins TRBV20-1 and TRBJ2-2; a weak D match, TRBD1 (7 bases). The germline V gene has CDR1 DFQATT and CDR2 SNEGSKA (reference sequence). The CDR3 extends over 14 amino acids. The CDR3 DNA reads TGCAGCGCCAGACAGGGAGGGAACACCGGGGAGCTGTTTTTT. This gives the protein CSARQGGNTGELFF.

This clonotype has only a few counts. This chain joins TRBV7-6 and TRBJ2-7, with 12 bases that match TRBD2. CDR1 SGHVS and CDR2 FNYEAQ come from the germline V gene. The CDR3 length is 17 residues. Germline trimming cut 5 bases from V and 2 bases from J; bases unmatched to any gene: 10. The CDR3 bases are TGTGCCAGCAGCAGATGGACTAGCGGGAAGACCGCCTACGAGCAGTACTTC. Its protein is CASSRWTSGKTAYEQYF.

This clonotype has more than one count but fewer than ten. The V and J genes are TRBV7-9 and TRBJ2-1; D is unclear. The CDR3 totals 14 residues. The V and J ends lost 2 bases and 4 bases respectively, with 9 bases between them. Germline V gives CDR1 SEHNR, CDR2 FQNEAQ (reference sequence). DNA of the CDR3: TGTGCCAGCAGCTTAATAGCCGAGTACAATGAGCAGTTCTTC. This translates into CASSLIAEYNEQFF. The whole variable domain, filled in from reference TRBV7-9 and TRBJ2-1, reads DTGVSQNPRHKITKRGQNVTFRCDPISEHNRLYWYRQTLGQGPEFLTYFQNEAQLEKSRLLSDRFSAERPKGSFSTLEIQRTEQGDSAMYLCASSLIAEYNEQFFGPGTRLTVL.

This clonotype was picked up a small number of times. V is TRBV20-1 and J is TRBJ2-1; TRBD2 matches at 11 bases. The length of the CDR3 is 13 residues. Trimming at V came to 6 bases and at J to 12 bases, leaving 10 bases not matched to a gene. CDR1 is DFQATT and CDR2 is SNEGSKA in the germline V gene (reference sequence). DNA of the CDR3: TGCAGTGCCCAACTAGCGGGAGTCATAAGGCAGTTCTTC. It encodes CSAQLAGVIRQFF.

In its sample, this clonotype was seen many times. The rearrangement uses TRBV6-5 and TRBJ2-5, with D perhaps TRBD2 (5 bases). Trimming shortened V by 1 base and J by 3 bases, and 6 bases separated the two germline ends. Germline CDR1 MNHEY, CDR2 SVGAGI. The CDR3 length is 13 residues. The CDR3 coding sequence is TGTGCCAGCAGTTACTTGGGAGAAGAGACCCAGTACTTC. Translating gives CASSYLGEETQYF.

The gene calls are TRBV4-3 and TRBJ2-5, with D uncertain. V was cut by 3 bases and J by 0 bases, with 14 bases left in between. The CDR3 totals 16 residues. CDR1 is LGHNA, CDR2 YSLEER, per germline. The CDR3 sequence: CASSHRPPPYQETQYF. For the CDR3, the DNA is TGCGCCAGCAGCCATAGGCCCCCGCCGTACCAAGAGACCCAGTACTTC.

This clonotype was observed at least ten times. The gene calls are TRBV6-6 and TRBJ2-5; D might be TRBD1 (5 bases). The CDR3 length is 13 residues. Trimming shortened V by 7 bases and J by 5 bases, and 14 bases separated the two germline ends. Germline V gene sequence: CDR1 MNHNY, CDR2 SVGAGI (reference sequence). The CDR3 loop is CASNSRRDETQYF. The CDR3 DNA sequence: TGTGCCAGCAACTCCCGCAGGGATGAGACCCAGTACTTC.

This clonotype appeared a few times. The rearrangement uses TRBV5-1 and TRBJ2-2; TRBD1 or TRBD2 may be the D gene (5 bases each). The CDR3 contains 15 residues. Deletions cut 2 bases from V and 5 bases from J, with 13 bases between. Germline CDR1 reads SGHRS; CDR2 reads YFSETQ. CDR3 amino acids: CASSFPGPRTGELFF. The CDR3 DNA reads as TGCGCCAGCAGCTTCCCGGGACCTCGAACCGGGGAGCTGTTTTTT. Full variable domain (rest looked up from reference TRBV5-1 and TRBJ2-2): KAGVTQTPRYLIKTRGQQVTLSCSPISGHRSVSWYQQTPGQGLQFLFEYFSETQRNKGNFPGRFSGRQFSNSRSEMNVSTLELGDSALYLCASSFPGPRTGELFFGEGSRLTVL.

The rearrangement links TRBV12-3 or TRBV12-4 to TRBJ2-7; D call uncertain. The CDR3 totals 14 residues. V lost 2 bases and J 2 bases, leaving 10 bases between the germline ends. The CDR3 DNA sequence: TGTGCCAGCAGTTTAATAGGGATCCCCTACGAGCAGTACTTC. Amino acids: CASSLIGIPYEQYF.

This clonotype appeared a few times. This sequence joins TRBV7-8 and TRBJ2-5; 7 bases match TRBD2. CDR3 length: 15 amino acids. V was pared by 5 bases and J by 1 base, with 7 bases of the junction left unmatched. CDR1 and CDR2 (germline): SGHVS, FQNEAQ. This chain's CDR3 is CASSLTGTTQETQYF. The CDR3 DNA reads as TGTGCCAGCAGCCTCACCGGGACTACCCAAGAGACCCAGTACTTC.

Worth noting for this clonotype: One end of the junction does not line up with germline, which may come from a read error. The chain combines TRBV6-1 with TRBJ2-5, with 10 bases fitting TRBD2. The CDR3 has 15 amino acids. CDR1 and CDR2 (germline): MNHNS, SASEGT. CDR3 bases: TGTGCCAGCAGTCAAGCGGGAGGGCCTTGGGAGACCCAGTACTTC. This encodes CASSQAGGPWETQYF.